This T cell receptor (beta chain) stems from a study of blood T cell repertoires in COVID-19 (dated by TCRdb to the early 2020s). Context from the whole study: Collaborator samples came from the United States, Italy and Spain and covered acute and convalescent phases of COVID-19. The material from the prospective study consisted of cDNA or gDNA derived from T cells, B-cell-depleted T cells, or PBMCs. The dataset comprised deeply sampled blood TCRbeta repertoires from subjects exposed to, actively infected with, or recovered from COVID-19. Sample metadata almost always included a de-identified subject ID, COVID-19 status, age in years and sex. HLA class I and class II types, where available, came from metadata supplied by the sample provider rather than from assay-based typing. Samples were obtained from the ongoing ImmuneRACE study (first 160 participants) and from some 1,300 subjects provided by 6 global collaborators. The repertoires were made available in a free public database intended to serve as a resource for research on the immune response to SARS-CoV-2. What the work shows at the level of the full study, not this receptor alone: How much clinical and demographic metadata was included differed by source and by participant, and the metadata was provided uncurated.

Whole blood was collected in K2EDTA tubes by collaborating institutions according to the institutions' own protocols. Collaborator samples were shipped for TCRbeta analysis as frozen whole blood, isolated PBMCs, or DNA extracted from either sample type. TCRbeta CDR3 regions were amplified from genomic DNA by means of the immunoSEQ Assay, a bias-controlled multiplex PCR. The study's own analysis went as follows. The number of nucleated cells in each sample was estimated by amplification of reference gene primers within the assay. To quantify the absolute abundance of each unique TCRbeta CDR3 rearrangement, sequence reads were collapsed and filtered. For each sample, productive Simpson clonality was calculated as the square root of Simpson's diversity index across productive rearrangements. The table comes from immuneACCESS by way of TCRdb, which keeps in-frame sequences with V and J called. Part of the clones is missing from these tables; in studies checked, under half for an unresolved V gene and the rest for unknown reasons. D and trimming come from the DNA, and the V and J calls and clone size come from that table. This sample has 170,000 or so clones in its table, and roughly 80% of those were observed once. The top ten hold roughly 14% of the sample.

About this clone: This clone's antigen is unknown. Per-base qualities were not stored, and no clone one base away is much larger.

Taken from the germline V gene, the CDR1 and CDR2 loops are SQVTM and ANQGSEA. V trim: 4 bases; J trim: 3 bases; unmatched bases: 3. From the cysteine through the phenylalanine, the CDR3 covers 14 amino acids. The CDR3 DNA has 42 bases and is translated from base 1. The sample comprised peripheral blood. The sequence derives from a young man with active or convalescent COVID-19. The chain is assembled from TRBV29-1 and TRBJ1-3, with 10 bases aligning to TRBD1. CDR3 protein: CSVGGTGVGNTIYF. The sequenced DNA: TGCAGCGTTGGCGGGACAGGGGTTGGAAACACCATATATTTT.